The 9 T cell receptor beta chains below all came from one sample that was sequenced in a study of blood T cell repertoires in COVID-19. Sequencing used immunoSEQ multiplex PCR; TCRdb keeps in-frame clones, though not all of them. The sample has over 200,000 clones, over 80% seen once. The source material was peripheral blood. These receptors were obtained from a woman aged 25 to 39 with COVID-19, enrolled during active disease.

This clone has just one count. V and J are TRBV30 and TRBJ1-4; D possibly corresponds to TRBD1 (5 bases). The CDR3 consists of 12 residues. Trimming left V 4 bases short and J 5 bases short, with 8 bases between. CDR1 and CDR2 from the germline V gene are GTSNPN and SVGIG (reference sequence). CDR3 region: CAWTSGNEKLFF. The CDR3 DNA sequence: TGTGCCTGGACCTCAGGGAATGAAAAACTGTTTTTT.

This rearrangement joins TRBV30 to TRBJ1-3; TRBD1 matches at 8 bases. The V and J ends lost 2 bases and 4 bases, in that order; junction bases with no gene match: 7. CDR3 length equals 15 residues. CDR1 is GTSNPN, CDR2 SVGIG, per germline (reference sequence). The CDR3 spells CAWSRSGGAGNTIYF. The CDR3 DNA reads TGTGCCTGGAGTAGGTCAGGGGGCGCCGGAAACACCATATATTTT.

The chain recombines TRBV3-1 (or the pseudogene TRBV3-2) with TRBJ1-2, with TRBD1 matching 10 bases. The CDR3 sequence is 15 residues long. Germline CDR1 is LGHDT and CDR2 is YNNKEL (reference sequence). V dropped 4 bases and J dropped 3; count of bases not matched to a gene: 5. CDR3 region: CASSLTGTGDYGYTF. CDR3 nucleotide sequence: TGTGCCAGCAGCCTTACCGGGACAGGGGACTATGGCTACACCTTC.

The sample holds one count of this clone. The chain couples TRBV4-3 to TRBJ1-3; 8 positions agree with TRBD1. The V gene end was trimmed by 1 base and the J gene end by 3 bases; junction bases not matched to a gene: 11. This CDR3 has 18 residues. Germline assignment: CDR1 LGHNA and CDR2 YSLEER. The CDR3 sequence is CASSQGWGQAGGGNTIYF. The CDR3 DNA sequence: TGCGCCAGCAGCCAAGGATGGGGACAGGCCGGGGGTGGAAACACCATATATTTT.

CDR3 bases: TGTGCCAGCAGTTTAGGAGGTTCCGACGAGCAGTACTTC. It translates to CASSLGGSDEQYF. The chain combines TRBV28 with TRBJ2-7; tentatively, D is TRBD2 (5 bases). CDR3 length: 13 residues. The ends were cut back, 2 bases at V and 5 bases at J, with 10 bases in the middle. CDR1 is MDHEN, CDR2 SYDVKM, per germline.

The V and J genes are TRBV28 and TRBJ1-2; 8 bases are a match to TRBD1. There are 14 residues in the CDR3. CDR1 is MDHEN, CDR2 SYDVKM, per germline. J lost 3 bases, V lost 3 bases, and 3 bases had no gene match. CDR3 in DNA: TGTGCCAGCAGTTTGGGCAGGGGGCACTATGGCTACACCTTC. Its protein product is CASSLGRGHYGYTF.

The chain links TRBV6-2 or TRBV6-3 to TRBJ1-4; no firm D call. The germline V gene encodes CDR1 MNHEY and CDR2 SVGEGT. V shed 6 bases and J shed 2 bases, with 10 bases lying between them. The CDR3 runs to 14 residues. In nucleotides, the CDR3 is TGTGCCAGCAGCCAAGACGGGACTAATGAAAAACTGTTTTTT. It encodes CASSQDGTNEKLFF.

The genes are TRBV3-1 (or the pseudogene TRBV3-2) and TRBJ1-6; D is perhaps TRBD1 (5 bases). V was pared by 0 bases and J by 10 bases, with 16 bases between. This CDR3 has 16 amino acids. Per germline, CDR1 LGHDT and CDR2 YNNKEL (reference sequence). CDR3: CASSQESGGRRSPLHF. In nucleotides, the CDR3 is TGTGCCAGCAGCCAAGAAAGCGGGGGGAGACGGTCACCCCTCCACTTT.

V and J are TRBV5-1 and TRBJ1-6, with unresolved D. Germline CDR1 is SGHRS and CDR2 is YFSETQ. V lost 4 bases, J lost 10 bases, and 15 bases lay in between. The CDR3 extends over 14 amino acids. The CDR3 protein is CASSPPRAGSPLHF. The CDR3 nucleotides are TGCGCCAGCAGCCCTCCGAGGGCTGGATCACCCCTCCACTTT. The full variable domain, completed using reference TRBV5-1 and TRBJ1-6, is KAGVTQTPRYLIKTRGQQVTLSCSPISGHRSVSWYQQTPGQGLQFLFEYFSETQRNKGNFPGRFSGRQFSNSRSEMNVSTLELGDSALYLCASSPPRAGSPLHFGNGTRLTVT.